This TCR beta chain was captured in a study of T cells in Graves' hyperthyroidism and ophthalmopathy. Amplification yielded TCR beta CDR3 regions, with RNA transcripts as the source. HTBI primers were used for first-round RT-PCR of the TCR CDR3. TCRdb fed the multiplex PCR reads into MiXCR, producing one record per CDR3 protein. The repertoire holds hundreds of thousands of distinct CDR3 sequences, with roughly 20% as singletons. V was cut by 4 bases and J by 4 bases, with 5 bases left in between. Germline values: CDR1 DFQATT, CDR2 SNEGSKA (reference sequence). CDR3 length: 10 residues. This TCR derives from a man aged 50 to 59 with Graves' ophthalmopathy. The sample was blood. The J gene is TRBJ2-7, the V gene TRBV20-1; D gene uncertain. DNA for the CDR3: TGCAGTGCTAATAGTTACGAGCAGTACTTC. It encodes CSANSYEQYF.